The entry below describes one T cell receptor (beta chain). The antigen is unknown. PCR amplification relied on 60 Vbeta primers (plus 13 Jbeta primers). Only in-frame clones appear in the TCRdb table, and some are missing; sequencing was by immunoSEQ multiplex PCR. The table has approximately 59,000 clones, 65% to 70% seen once. Looked up from germline, CDR1 is MNHGY and CDR2 is SVAAGI. V was clipped by 8 bases and J by 3 bases, with 10 bases between them. This CDR3 has 13 amino acids. These data are taken from a study of cytomegalovirus exposure and HLA in healthy donors. As for the study in general: Of roughly 400 genotyped donors, approximately 80% clustered with self-reported Caucasian donors. General study findings and limits: V segments that were indistinguishable, TRBV6-2 and TRBV6-3 among them, were omitted from analysis.

This TCR was sampled from a man aged 35-49 years in good health and CMV-seropositive. The V call is TRBV6-9, the J call TRBJ2-2, with D possibly TRBD2 on 6 matching bases. The source material was PBMCs. The DNA for the CDR3 is TGTGCCAGCCCCCCGGGAGACACCGGGGAGCTGTTTTTT. Translation: CASPPGDTGELFF.